The sequence of this T cell receptor (beta chain) was determined in a study of CD8+CD57+ T cells in acquired aplastic anemia. Study-wide background: The average for DNA from sorted CD4+ and CD8+ cells was 3.2 ug. Study-wide findings and caveats: CD8+ Simpson's diversity showed no significant patient-control difference.

TCR beta VDJ combinations and CDR3 sequences were profiled from genomic DNA. TCRdb recomputed calls from the reads with MiXCR, one row per CDR3 protein. The table includes about 290,000 distinct CDR3 sequences, approximately 58% detected once. Worth noting for this clonotype: What it binds is not known.

CDR1 and CDR2 (germline): SGHTA, FQGNSA. The CDR3 is 14 residues long. V was pared by 5 bases and J by 8 bases, with 13 bases between. CD8+CD57+ cell expansion, shown by flow cytometry, had occurred in the patients selected for sequencing. Blood sampling was performed on the patients, and none of them had received therapy by then. Sequenced input: sorted CD4+, CD8+, or CD8+CD57+ T cells (not recorded which) from PBMCs. This receptor was identified in a human donor with aplastic anemia. The chain uses TRBV7-2 and TRBJ2-6; D is tentatively TRBD1 or TRBD2 (5 bases each). CDR3 in DNA: TGTGCCAGCAGCCTGGGGGTGGGAACCAACGTCCTGACTTTC. Protein product: CASSLGVGTNVLTF.